These 25 T cell receptor beta chains were all obtained from the same sample, sequenced in a study of shared clonotypes between healthy human individuals. Here immunoSEQ multiplex PCR was the method, and the copy in TCRdb shows in-frame clones only, minus some. The sample comprises about 2.3 million clones, 85% to 95% of which are singletons, and 0.37% rests with the top ten. Input material: naive CD4+ T cells from PBMCs. Described subset: CD45RA+ positively selected. These receptors all stem from a man younger than 30 in good health. Some clones in this sample may be carry-over from other donors' samples.

This clone was counted a single time. The genes are TRBV7-9 and TRBJ1-5; D might be TRBD1 (5 bases). Trimming took off 5 bases at V and 6 bases at J, with 14 bases between the two ends. The V gene's germline CDR1 is SEHNR and CDR2 FQNEAQ (reference sequence). CDR3 length: 14 amino acids. Written as DNA, the CDR3 is TGTGCCAGCAGCCGTAAGGGTGGGGGTCAGCCCCAGCATTTT. It is translated as CASSRKGGGQPQHF.

This clone was observed a few times. The chain joins TRBV5-1 to TRBJ1-1; D remains unclear. The germline V gene has CDR1 SGHRS and CDR2 YFSETQ. Trimming stripped 7 bases from V and 2 bases from J, with 15 bases between. The CDR3 consists of 14 residues. The chain's CDR3 is CASGMAGLNTEAFF. The DNA for the CDR3 is TGCGCCAGCGGGATGGCAGGTCTAAACACTGAAGCTTTCTTT.

V gene TRBV10-2 combines with J gene TRBJ2-5, with D possibly matching TRBD2 (5 bases). The V gene's germline CDR1 is WSHSY and CDR2 SAAADI. Trimming took off 9 bases at V and 1 base at J, with 15 bases between the two ends. CDR3 size: 14 residues. CDR3 DNA: TGCGCCAGTTCCCCCCTCAGCGGCCAAGAGACCCAGTACTTC. Translated: CASSPLSGQETQYF.

This chain links TRBV2 with TRBJ2-7, with 7 bases that match TRBD1. CDR1 is SNHLY, CDR2 FYNNEI, per germline. After removal of 5 bases from V and 5 bases from J, the junction contained 9 bases not matched to a gene. CDR3 length: 14 residues. The DNA for the CDR3 is TGTGCCAGCAGTTCAGTGCGACAGGGAAACGAGCAGTACTTC. Protein product: CASSSVRQGNEQYF.

The rearrangement links TRBV15 to TRBJ2-7; 9 nucleotides match TRBD2. This CDR3 contains 15 residues. Looked up from germline, CDR1 is LNHNV and CDR2 is YYDKDF (reference sequence). J gave up 4 bases and V 7 bases, and 11 bases lay outside the gene matches. The CDR3 DNA is TGTGCCACCAAGCGAGGGACTAGCCCGGGGTACGAGCAGTACTTC. It specifies CATKRGTSPGYEQYF.

The chain links TRBV2 to TRBJ1-5; 9 positions match TRBD1. Germline V gene data show CDR1 as SNHLY and CDR2 as FYNNEI. CDR3 length equals 16 residues. Trimming took 6 bases from V and 4 from J; bases not matched to a gene: 10. The CDR3 DNA reads as TGTGCCAGCAGAGCGAACAGGGGGCGGAGGAATCAGCCCCAGCATTTT. Its translation is CASRANRGRRNQPQHF.

The gene calls are TRBV5-1 and TRBJ1-4, with 10 bases fitting TRBD1. The germline V gene has CDR1 SGHRS and CDR2 YFSETQ. V was pared by 4 bases and J by 7 bases, with 4 bases of the junction left unmatched. The CDR3 loop spans 14 amino acids. CDR3 bases: TGCGCCAGCAGCGCCGGGACAGGGGTTGAAAAACTGTTTTTT. This encodes CASSAGTGVEKLFF.

The rearrangement joins TRBV30 to TRBJ2-7, with a possible D match to TRBD1 (5 bases). The V gene's germline CDR1 is GTSNPN and CDR2 SVGIG (reference sequence). This CDR3 comprises 13 residues. The V gene lost 3 bases and the J gene lost 5 bases, with 14 bases spanning the gap. DNA for the CDR3: TGTGCCTGGAGATCCAGGGTTCTTAACGAGCAGTACTTC. It codes for CAWRSRVLNEQYF.

V is TRBV4-2 and J is TRBJ1-4, with D unclear. Between the trimmed V and J ends, which lost 1 base and 8 bases, there was a span of 5 bases. In germline, CDR1 is LGHNA, CDR2 YNFKEQ. The CDR3 contains 12 residues. The CDR3, as DNA: TGTGCCAGCAGCCAAGCTGCAGAAAAACTGTTTTTT. Protein: CASSQAAEKLFF.

With regard to this clone: The identical CDR3 is also encoded by other nucleotide sequences in the sample. The V call is TRBV30, the J call TRBJ2-3; tentative D call: TRBD2 (6 bases). The CDR3 runs to 14 residues. The V gene lost 2 bases and the J gene lost 0 bases, with 9 bases spanning the gap. Germline V CDR1 and CDR2: GTSNPN, SVGIG (reference sequence). The CDR3 reads CAWSLGGSTDTQYF. In DNA, the CDR3 is TGTGCCTGGAGTCTGGGGGGAAGCACAGATACGCAGTATTTT.

The chain recombines TRBV30 with TRBJ1-4; 8 bases fit TRBD1. CDR3 length: 21 amino acids. After removal of 1 base from V and 1 base from J, the junction contained 20 bases not matched to a gene. Looked up from germline, CDR1 is GTSNPN and CDR2 is SVGIG (reference sequence). CDR3 protein: CAWSATGGTYLAFQTNEKLFF. CDR3 sequence (DNA): TGTGCCTGGAGTGCCACAGGGGGGACGTATCTGGCCTTTCAAACTAATGAAAAACTGTTTTTT.

This chain connects TRBV9 to TRBJ2-3, with D possibly TRBD1 on 6 matching bases. V dropped 2 bases and J dropped 5 bases, with 15 bases sitting between them. This CDR3 region has 15 residues. CDR1 and CDR2 from the germline V gene are SGDLS and YYNGEE. The CDR3 here is CASSVGPGAQDTQYF. CDR3 nucleotides: TGTGCCAGCAGCGTGGGACCAGGGGCCCAAGATACGCAGTATTTT. Complete variable domain (other parts from reference TRBV9 and TRBJ2-3): DSGVTQTPKHLITATGQRVTLRCSPRSGDLSVYWYQQSLDQGLQFLIQYYNGEERAKGNILERFSAQQFPDLHSELNLSSLELGDSALYFCASSVGPGAQDTQYFGPGTRLTVL.

The chain uses TRBV29-1 and TRBJ2-2, with 11 bases lining up with TRBD2. The V and J ends lost 7 bases and 7 bases, in that order; junction bases with no gene match: 5. Germline V gene data show CDR1 as SQVTM and CDR2 as ANQGSEA. The length of the CDR3 is 13 residues. CDR3 nucleotide sequence: TGCAGCGGACTAGCGGGAAATAACGGGGAGCTGTTTTTT. Translated, it gives CSGLAGNNGELFF.

CDR3 DNA: TGTGCCAGCTCACAGGCCGCGGAGGTCTCTGGAAACACCATATATTTT. The encoded protein is CASSQAAEVSGNTIYF. J is TRBJ1-3 and V is TRBV18; D is unclear. The CDR3 totals 16 residues. V shed 4 bases and J shed 0 bases, with 13 bases lying between them. Germline CDR1 KGHSH, CDR2 LQKENI.

The CDR3 coding sequence is TGTGCCAGCAGCTCGCAAGGGGACCTCTCTGGAAACACCATATATTTT. Translation: CASSSQGDLSGNTIYF. The V and J genes are TRBV9 and TRBJ1-3; weak D call: TRBD1 (5 bases). The CDR3 has 16 residues. The germline V gene has CDR1 SGDLS and CDR2 YYNGEE. V lost 4 bases and J 0 bases, leaving 14 bases between the germline ends.

This clone was found once. The gene calls are TRBV6-1 and TRBJ1-1, with D perhaps TRBD1 (5 bases). The V end was cut by 4 bases, the J end by 11 bases, with 20 bases between. The CDR3 has 14 amino acids. The V gene's germline CDR1 is MNHNS and CDR2 SASEGT. Here the CDR3 reads CASSARDRDLWAFF. CDR3 DNA sequence: TGTGCCAGCAGTGCCCGGGACCGGGACCTTTGGGCTTTCTTT.

This clone was detected only once. The CDR3 loop is CASSYSYYRDGEAFF. The DNA of the CDR3 is TGTGCCAGCAGTTACTCGTACTACCGGGACGGTGAAGCTTTCTTT. The chain couples TRBV6-6 to TRBJ1-1, with D possibly matching TRBD1 (5 bases). The CDR3 runs to 15 residues. Germline V lookup: CDR1 MNHNY, CDR2 SVGAGI (reference sequence). Trimming left V 0 bases short and J 7 bases short, with 15 bases between.

With respect to this clone: Other DNA sequences in the same sample also yield this CDR3. The chain couples TRBV6-5 to TRBJ1-5, with D uncertain. V was cut by 0 bases and J by 7 bases, with 7 bases left in between. The CDR3 is 13 amino acids. Germline assignment: CDR1 MNHEY and CDR2 SVGAGI. The CDR3 sequence: CASSYSKGQPQHF. The CDR3 region has the DNA TGTGCCAGCAGTTACTCGAAAGGCCAGCCCCAGCATTTT.

J is TRBJ1-4 and V is TRBV4-1; perhaps TRBD1 as D (5 bases). Germline CDR1 MGHRA, CDR2 YSYEKL. V shed 4 bases and J shed 1 base, with 10 bases lying between them. The CDR3 is made up of 15 amino acids. CDR3 residues: CASSPWGRTNEKLFF. CDR3 in DNA: TGCGCCAGCAGCCCATGGGGCCGAACTAATGAAAAACTGTTTTTT.

V is TRBV2 and J is TRBJ2-2; weak D call: TRBD1 (5 bases). Trimming took off 11 bases at V and 6 bases at J, with 16 bases between the two ends. Germline CDR1 and CDR2: SNHLY and FYNNEI. The CDR3 is 13 amino acids. CDR3 in amino acids: CAGAVGFAGELFF. Written as DNA, the CDR3 is TGTGCCGGGGCAGTGGGGTTCGCCGGGGAGCTGTTTTTT.

The chain couples TRBV5-4 to TRBJ1-2, with 8 bases lining up with TRBD1. V gave up 4 bases and J gave up 6 bases; unmatched junction bases: 14. CDR1 is SGHNT, CDR2 YYREEE, per germline (reference sequence). The CDR3 is 16 residues long. This chain's CDR3 is CASSPGDRFKFNGYTF. CDR3 coding DNA: TGTGCCAGCAGCCCGGGGGACAGGTTCAAGTTCAATGGCTACACCTTC.

This chain joins TRBV15 and TRBJ1-5; maybe TRBD1 (5 bases). Germline CDR1 is LNHNV and CDR2 is YYDKDF (reference sequence). The V and J ends lost 1 base and 4 bases respectively, with 8 bases between them. The CDR3 is made up of 14 amino acids. The CDR3 is CATSRGGKNQPQHF. CDR3 DNA sequence: TGTGCCACCAGCAGAGGGGGCAAGAATCAGCCCCAGCATTTT.

This chain uses TRBV6-5 with TRBJ1-2, with TRBD1 as a possible D gene (5 bases). This CDR3 is 14 amino acids long. V was pared by 2 bases and J by 4 bases, with 11 bases between. Per the germline V gene, CDR1 is MNHEY and CDR2 is SVGAGI. DNA of the CDR3: TGTGCCAGCAGTTACGCGGCGGGACCCTATGGCTACACCTTC. This translates into CASSYAAGPYGYTF.

This chain links TRBV6-4 with TRBJ1-1, with D tentatively TRBD1 (5 bases). Trimming pared 4 bases from V and 6 bases from J, leaving 12 bases between. The CDR3 is 13 residues long. CDR1 is MRHNA, CDR2 SNTAGT, per germline. This chain's CDR3 is CASSVGDGAEAFF. CDR3 sequence (DNA): TGTGCCAGCAGTGTGGGGGACGGGGCTGAAGCTTTCTTT.

The rearrangement links TRBV16 to TRBJ1-6; D may be TRBD1 (5 bases). The germline V gene encodes CDR1 KGHSY and CDR2 FQNENV. V lost 2 bases to trimming and J lost 11 bases, with 10 bases between them. This CDR3 is built from 13 residues. This chain's CDR3 is CASSQIQGAPLHF. CDR3 DNA sequence: TGTGCCAGCAGCCAAATTCAAGGGGCACCCCTCCACTTT.